This T cell receptor beta chain stems from a study of cytomegalovirus exposure and HLA in healthy donors. Study-wide results and caveats: Later, an analysis showed that TCR beta chains associated with HLA were more clonally expanded than others that were equally common. Most TCR sequences were seen very rarely across donors, but some public TCRs occurred in many.

Germline V gene lookup returns CDR1 MGHRA and CDR2 YSYEKL. V lost 3 bases and J lost 1; bases outside the gene matches: 5. This CDR3 is 16 amino acids long. Concerning this clone: Its matching antigen is unknown.

Vbeta (60) and Jbeta (13) primers were used in the PCR. TCRdb's copy holds only in-frame clones and misses some; the assay was immunoSEQ multiplex PCR. This listing includes 150,000 or so clones. J is TRBJ2-5 and V is TRBV4-1, with 10 bases that match TRBD1. This clonotype originated in a man between 18 and 35 years old in good health and CMV-seronegative. The sample taken for sequencing was PBMCs. Here the CDR3 DNA reads TGCGCCAGCAGCCATGGGACAGGGGTCGGCCAAGAGACCCAGTACTTC. This codes for CASSHGTGVGQETQYF.